The TCR beta chain under discussion was sequenced for a study of blood T cell repertoires in COVID-19. At the level of the study: Sites in the United States, Italy and Spain provided acute and convalescent COVID-19 samples.

V trimming: 4 bases; J trimming: 1 base; junction bases outside the gene matches: 9. The CDR3 is made up of 17 amino acids. CDR1 and CDR2 from the germline V gene are SGHVS and FQNEAQ. Original methodology: Estimates of nucleated cell counts were drawn from the amplification of reference gene primers. Repertoires were generated with immunoSEQ multiplex PCR, while TCRdb's copy carries only in-frame clones and drops some. The DNA gave D and trimming, while V, J and clone size come from that table. The sample has around 320,000 clones, roughly 90% seen once. This study enrolled people aged roughly 18 to 100 from around 26 US geographic areas. In the 2 weeks before study entry, exposed participants met a COVID-19 case, which was PCR-confirmed or clinician-diagnosed.

This clonotype was sampled from a woman aged 25 to 39 who had been exposed to COVID-19. Sequencing was done on a sample of PBMCs or T cells enriched from blood (not recorded which). The chain joins TRBV7-8 to TRBJ2-2, with 7 bases that match TRBD1. In DNA, the CDR3 is TGTGCCAGCAGCTATAGGGAAGACAGGGTGAACACCGGGGAGCTGTTTTTT. Residues: CASSYREDRVNTGELFF.